These 15 T cell receptor beta chains were all obtained from the same sample, sequenced in a study of T-cell reconstitution after alpha-beta-depleted transplantation in children. A library of TCRbeta sequences, prepared with unique molecular identifiers, was generated. One entry per CDR3 protein, called by TCRdb with MiXCR from the PCR reads. The table includes approximately 800,000 distinct CDR3 sequences, about 15% detected once. This material consisted of PBMCs, mostly from graft donor cells, taken 360 days after TCRalphabeta/CD19-depleted stem cell transplant. These receptors were obtained from a male patient under 18 who had a stem cell transplant for acute lymphoblastic leukemia, so the T cells may come from the graft donor.

A few counts support this clonotype. This chain connects TRBV5-1 to TRBJ2-3, with a possible D match to TRBD2 (5 bases). The CDR3 covers 16 residues. Germline V gene sequence: CDR1 SGHRS, CDR2 YFSETQ. With 2 bases removed from V and 3 bases from J, the gap between germline ends came to 16 bases. The CDR3 coding sequence is TGCGCCAGCAGCTTCCCCCTACTAGTTGGTACAGATACGCAGTATTTT. Translated, it gives CASSFPLLVGTDTQYF.

This clonotype showed up just a few times. CDR3 sequence: CASSLSRNEQYF. The CDR3 nucleotides read TGTGCCAGCAGCTTGTCGCGCAACGAGCAGTACTTC. This sequence joins TRBV5-8 and TRBJ2-7; no clear D. Trimming left V 1 base short and J 5 bases short, with 7 bases between. This CDR3 is built from 12 residues. The germline gives CDR1 SGHTS, CDR2 YDEGEE.

The sample holds a few counts of this clonotype. The chain joins TRBV18 to TRBJ2-1; D not resolved. V lost 3 bases and J lost 4, with 7 bases in between. The CDR3 has 13 amino acids. Germline V gives CDR1 KGHSH, CDR2 LQKENI. This CDR3 is CASSPITYNEQFF. CDR3 in DNA: TGTGCCAGCTCACCCATCACTTACAATGAGCAGTTCTTC.

The gene calls are TRBV3-1 and TRBJ2-3; D is ambiguous. Trimming shortened V by 3 bases and J by 2 bases, and 9 bases separated the two germline ends. This CDR3 spans 14 amino acids. The V gene's germline CDR1 is LGHDT and CDR2 YNNKEL (reference sequence). CDR3 sequence reads: CASSHRKITDTQYF. CDR3 sequence (DNA): TGTGCCAGCAGCCACAGGAAAATCACAGATACGCAGTATTTT.

The chain has TRBV4-2 and TRBJ2-5; D is possibly TRBD2 (7 bases). From germline, CDR1 is LGHNA and CDR2 YNFKEQ. This CDR3 has 15 amino acids. V was trimmed by 1 base and J by 3 bases, leaving 12 bases between them. The CDR3 protein is CASSQVRGAKETQYF. The CDR3 DNA follows: TGTGCCAGCAGCCAAGTTCGGGGGGCCAAAGAGACCCAGTACTTC.

A few counts support this clonotype. The rearrangement links TRBV7-7 to TRBJ2-3, with 9 bases matching TRBD2. V gave up 5 bases and J gave up 2 bases; unmatched junction bases: 5. The CDR3 loop spans 15 amino acids. CDR1 is SSHAT and CDR2 is FNYEAQ in the germline V gene (reference sequence). This CDR3 is CASSQLAGYTDTQYF. The CDR3 nucleotides read TGTGCCAGCAGCCAGCTAGCGGGGTACACAGATACGCAGTATTTT.

The chain joins TRBV9 to TRBJ1-2; D not certain. V was shortened by 4 bases and J by 1 base, with 17 bases between the two germline ends. Per germline, CDR1 SGDLS and CDR2 YYNGEE. The CDR3 spans 16 residues. The CDR3 loop is CASSSRGSGNNYGYTF. The CDR3 DNA reads TGTGCCAGCAGCTCCCGAGGTAGCGGAAATAACTATGGCTACACCTTC.

This clonotype was observed a few times. The rearrangement links TRBV29-1 to TRBJ2-7; D not certain. The CDR3 extends over 14 amino acids. Germline values: CDR1 SQVTM, CDR2 ANQGSEA. V dropped 4 bases and J dropped 2 bases, with 15 bases sitting between them. CDR3 loop: CSVGLRNNPYEQYF. DNA for the CDR3: TGCAGCGTTGGCTTAAGGAACAACCCCTACGAGCAGTACTTC.

V gene TRBV18 combines with J gene TRBJ1-1; D remains unclear. Germline CDR1 reads KGHSH; CDR2 reads LQKENI. The CDR3 contains 14 residues. V lost 4 bases to trimming and J lost 1 base, with 10 bases between them. DNA for the CDR3: TGTGCCAGCTCACTCCCTATAGCGAACACTGAAGCTTTCTTT. Translated: CASSLPIANTEAFF.

This clonotype was detected a few times. The chain couples TRBV7-9 to TRBJ2-1, with 7 bases aligning to TRBD2. Germline trimming cut 0 bases from V and 8 bases from J; bases unmatched to any gene: 4. This CDR3 spans 14 amino acids. Germline lookup yields CDR1 SEHNR and CDR2 FQNEAQ (reference sequence). CDR3 DNA: TGTGCCAGCAGCTTAGCGTTCCGGGGGGATGAGCAGTTCTTC. Translating gives CASSLAFRGDEQFF.

The chain links TRBV30 to TRBJ1-2, with D unclear. The CDR3 is made up of 13 amino acids. Germline V gives CDR1 GTSNPN, CDR2 SVGIG (reference sequence). Deletions cut 2 bases from V and 2 bases from J, with 9 bases between. CDR3 DNA: TGTGCCTGGAGTCCTACGTCCAACTATGGCTACACCTTC. It specifies CAWSPTSNYGYTF.

V and J are TRBV18 and TRBJ1-3; D gene ambiguous. The V gene's germline CDR1 is KGHSH and CDR2 LQKENI. The V gene lost 2 bases and the J gene lost 4 bases, with 9 bases spanning the gap. The CDR3 is 14 amino acids. The CDR3 here is CASSPVTAGNTIYF. CDR3 bases: TGTGCCAGCTCACCAGTCACAGCAGGAAACACCATATATTTT.

This sequence joins TRBV7-2 and TRBJ2-3; D could derive from TRBD1 or TRBD2 (5 bases each). CDR3 length equals 16 residues. Between the trimmed V and J ends, which lost 10 bases and 7 bases, there was a span of 27 bases. Germline loops: CDR1 SGHTA, CDR2 FQGNSA. CDR3 amino acids: CAIKSTRAGSVYTQYF. The CDR3 nucleotides are TGTGCCATAAAGTCCACGAGGGCAGGGTCGGTATATACGCAGTATTTT.

V usage is TRBV12-3 or TRBV12-4 and J usage is TRBJ2-7; tentative D call: TRBD1 (6 bases). CDR3 length: 11 amino acids. Trimming removed 6 bases from V and 6 bases from J, with 9 bases in between. CDR3 amino acids: CASRDSFEQYF. In DNA, the CDR3 is TGTGCCAGCAGGGACAGTTTCGAGCAGTACTTC.

This clonotype has just a few counts. The V call is TRBV5-1, the J call TRBJ2-1; 10 bases map to TRBD2. Germline V gene sequence: CDR1 SGHRS, CDR2 YFSETQ. The ends lost 4 bases at V and 2 bases at J; junction bases unmatched: 9. The CDR3 has 17 amino acids. This chain's CDR3 is CASSRSWTSGPYNEQFF. Written as DNA, the CDR3 is TGCGCCAGCAGCCGGTCCTGGACTAGCGGACCCTACAATGAGCAGTTCTTC. The whole variable domain, remainder taken from reference TRBV5-1 and TRBJ2-1, is KAGVTQTPRYLIKTRGQQVTLSCSPISGHRSVSWYQQTPGQGLQFLFEYFSETQRNKGNFPGRFSGRQFSNSRSEMNVSTLELGDSALYLCASSRSWTSGPYNEQFFGPGTRLTVL.